A single TCR beta chain is shown here with its context. The data were taken from a study of blood T cell repertoires in COVID-19. The CDR3 is 12 residues long. Per germline, CDR1 KGHSH and CDR2 LQKENI. V lost 3 bases and J lost 8; bases outside the gene matches: 1. Original analysis: Amplification from reference gene primers served as the basis for estimated nucleated cell counts. Generated by immunoSEQ multiplex PCR, the TCRdb table keeps only in-frame clones and is missing some. That table gives V, J and clone size, and the DNA gave D and trimming. The sample holds about 160,000 clones; around 86% are singletons and the top ten take approximately 12%.

This chain links TRBV18 with TRBJ1-1; TRBD1 agrees at 9 bases. The sequence was collected from a man between 65 and 80 years old who had recovered from COVID-19. Sequenced material: peripheral blood. The CDR3 is CASSPDRGEAFF. The CDR3 DNA follows: TGTGCCAGCTCACCCGACAGGGGGGAAGCTTTCTTT.